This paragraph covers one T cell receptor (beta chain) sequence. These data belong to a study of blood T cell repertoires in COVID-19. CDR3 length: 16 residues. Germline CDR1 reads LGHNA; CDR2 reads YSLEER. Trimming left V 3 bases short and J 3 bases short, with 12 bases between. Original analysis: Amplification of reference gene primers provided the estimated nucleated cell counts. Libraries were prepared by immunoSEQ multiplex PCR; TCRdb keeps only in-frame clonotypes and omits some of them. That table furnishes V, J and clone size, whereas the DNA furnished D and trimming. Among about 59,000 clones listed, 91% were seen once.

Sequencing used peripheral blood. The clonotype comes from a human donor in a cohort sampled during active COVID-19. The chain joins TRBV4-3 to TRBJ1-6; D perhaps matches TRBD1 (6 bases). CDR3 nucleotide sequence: TGCGCCAGCAGCCACGCAGACAGGAACTATAATTCACCCCTCCACTTT. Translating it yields CASSHADRNYNSPLHF.